This T cell receptor (beta chain) appears in the sequencing data of a study of CD8+ T cells in alopecia areata. Study findings and constraints: A large proportion of expanded lesional clones were detected persisting in scalp and blood during tofacitinib.

Trimming took 2 bases from V and 5 from J, leaving 9 bases between them. The germline V gene has CDR1 MGHRA and CDR2 YSYEKL. The CDR3 is made up of 14 amino acids. Extraction of RNA preceded its reverse transcription into cDNA, which served as the sequencing template. Produced via immunoSEQ multiplex PCR; TCRdb's table is partial and in-frame only. The table shows 170,000 or so clones, with around three fifths occurring only once. This clone was seen just once. The antigen remains undetermined. Documented treatment: oral pan-JAK inhibitor, 5-10 mg twice daily. The receptor comes from a human donor with alopecia areata. The sample was CD8+ T cells sorted from blood, taken at week 24, from a patient treated with tofacitinib. The chain couples TRBV4-1 to TRBJ1-4; D may be TRBD1 (6 bases). The CDR3 coding sequence is TGCGCCAGCAGCCAACAAGGGGGAAATGAAAAACTGTTTTTT. This sequence encodes CASSQQGGNEKLFF.